Listed below are T cell receptor beta chains from one sample, sequenced in a study of cytomegalovirus exposure and HLA in healthy donors. Profiling relied on immunoSEQ multiplex PCR, and the TCRdb table lists in-frame clones only, not all of them. The sample shows approximately 97,000 clones, roughly four fifths of them seen only once. The sequenced sample consisted of PBMCs. The receptors were sampled from a man aged 35-49 years in good health and CMV-seropositive. Each CDR3 is given with its conserved first and last residue. Part of the rows lack a size; the others show once, few, many or a class for expanded clones.

CDR3 protein,V gene,J gene,clone size
CASSAITGDTQYF,TRBV18,TRBJ2-3,few
CAIRGGTSAYGYTF,TRBV10-3,TRBJ1-2,-
CAWGITGTNTEAFF,TRBV30,TRBJ1-1,-
CASSEVPSEKLFF,TRBV6-1,TRBJ1-4,-
CASSLLPAGDNEQFF,TRBV5-1,TRBJ2-1,-
CASSSGTLKAQHF,TRBV5-5,TRBJ1-5,-
CASSTGTTPFEQYF,TRBV28,TRBJ2-7,-
CASSISVLRSGNTIYF,TRBV28,TRBJ1-3,few
CASSPGTPAGNTIYF,TRBV5-1,TRBJ1-3,once
CASSLAGTGVSYEQYF,TRBV5-1,TRBJ2-7,-
CASSLSNRGGAHEQYF,TRBV27,TRBJ2-7,-